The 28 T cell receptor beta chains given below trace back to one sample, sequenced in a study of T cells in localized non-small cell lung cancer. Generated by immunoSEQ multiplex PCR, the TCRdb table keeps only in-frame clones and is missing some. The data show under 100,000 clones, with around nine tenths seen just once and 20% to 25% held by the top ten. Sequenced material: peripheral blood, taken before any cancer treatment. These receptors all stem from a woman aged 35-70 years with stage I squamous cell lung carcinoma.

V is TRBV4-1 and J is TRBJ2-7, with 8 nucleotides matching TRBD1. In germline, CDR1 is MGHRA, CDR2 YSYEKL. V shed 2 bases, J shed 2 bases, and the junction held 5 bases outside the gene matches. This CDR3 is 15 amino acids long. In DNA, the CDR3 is TGCGCCAGCAGCCAAACACCGGGACAGGCCTACGAGCAGTACTTC. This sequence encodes CASSQTPGQAYEQYF.

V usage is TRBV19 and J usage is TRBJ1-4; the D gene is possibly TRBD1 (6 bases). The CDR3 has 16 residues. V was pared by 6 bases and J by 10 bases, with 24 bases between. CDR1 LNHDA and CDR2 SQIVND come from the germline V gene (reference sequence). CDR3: CASSLDGRGLPSKLFF. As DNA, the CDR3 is TGTGCCAGTAGCCTGGATGGCAGGGGACTACCCTCAAAACTGTTTTTT.

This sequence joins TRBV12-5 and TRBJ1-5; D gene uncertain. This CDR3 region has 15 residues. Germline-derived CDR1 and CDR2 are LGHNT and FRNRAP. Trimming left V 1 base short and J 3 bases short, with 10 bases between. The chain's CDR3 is CASGLEPTLNQPQHF. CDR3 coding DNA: TGTGCTAGTGGTTTGGAGCCCACCCTCAATCAGCCCCAGCATTTT. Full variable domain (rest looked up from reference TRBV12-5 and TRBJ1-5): DARVTQTPRHKVTEMGQEVTMRCQPILGHNTVFWYRQTMMQGLELLAYFRNRAPLDDSGMPKDRFSAEMPDATLATLKIQPSEPRDSAVYFCASGLEPTLNQPQHFGDGTRLSIL.

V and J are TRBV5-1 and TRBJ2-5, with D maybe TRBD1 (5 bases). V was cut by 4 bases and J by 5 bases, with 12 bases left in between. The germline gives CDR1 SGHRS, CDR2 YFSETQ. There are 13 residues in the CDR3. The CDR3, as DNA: TGCGCCAGCAGCGTTGTCCCAGGGGAGACCCAGTACTTC. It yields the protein CASSVVPGETQYF.

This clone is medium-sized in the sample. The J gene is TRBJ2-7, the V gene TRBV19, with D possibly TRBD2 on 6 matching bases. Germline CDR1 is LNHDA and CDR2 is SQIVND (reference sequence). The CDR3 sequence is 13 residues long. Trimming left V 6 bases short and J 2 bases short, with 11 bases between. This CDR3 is CASSPSVTYEQYF. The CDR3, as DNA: TGTGCCAGTAGCCCTAGCGTTACCTACGAGCAGTACTTC.

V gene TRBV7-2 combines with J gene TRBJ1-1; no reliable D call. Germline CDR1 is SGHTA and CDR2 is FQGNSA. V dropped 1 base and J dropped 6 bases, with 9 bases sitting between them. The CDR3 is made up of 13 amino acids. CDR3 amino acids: CASSLVGLAEAFF. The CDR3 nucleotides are TGTGCCAGCAGCTTAGTAGGGTTGGCTGAAGCTTTCTTT.

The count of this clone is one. CDR3 in amino acids: CASSEGDTQYF. CDR3 coding DNA: TGTGCCAGCAGTGAAGGGGATACGCAGTATTTT. The chain combines TRBV6-1 with TRBJ2-3; D is uncertain. The CDR3 runs 11 residues. Trimming took off 1 base at V and 6 bases at J, with 2 bases between the two ends. Per the germline V gene, CDR1 is MNHNS and CDR2 is SASEGT.

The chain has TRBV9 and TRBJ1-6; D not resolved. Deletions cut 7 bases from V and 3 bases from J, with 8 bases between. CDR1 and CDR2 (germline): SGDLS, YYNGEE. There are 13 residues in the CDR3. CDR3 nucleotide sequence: TGTGCCAGCCGCGGGGACTATAATTCACCCCTCCACTTT. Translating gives CASRGDYNSPLHF.

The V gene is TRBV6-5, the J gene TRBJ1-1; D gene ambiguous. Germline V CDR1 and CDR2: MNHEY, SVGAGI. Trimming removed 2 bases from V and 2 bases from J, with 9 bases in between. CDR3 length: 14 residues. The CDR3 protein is CASSYLSSNTEAFF. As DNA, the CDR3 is TGTGCCAGCAGTTACCTCAGTTCCAACACTGAAGCTTTCTTT.

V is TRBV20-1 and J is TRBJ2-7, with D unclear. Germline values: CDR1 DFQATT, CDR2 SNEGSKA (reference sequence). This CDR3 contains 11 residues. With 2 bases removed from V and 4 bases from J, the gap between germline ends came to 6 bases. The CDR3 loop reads CSARLRYEQYF. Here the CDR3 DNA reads TGCAGTGCTAGACTCAGATACGAGCAGTACTTC.

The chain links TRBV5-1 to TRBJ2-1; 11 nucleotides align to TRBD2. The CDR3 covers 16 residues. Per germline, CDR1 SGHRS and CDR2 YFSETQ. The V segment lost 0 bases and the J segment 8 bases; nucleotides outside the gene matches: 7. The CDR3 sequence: CASSLVTSGIGDEQFF. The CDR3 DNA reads TGCGCCAGCAGCTTGGTGACTAGCGGGATCGGGGATGAGCAGTTCTTC.

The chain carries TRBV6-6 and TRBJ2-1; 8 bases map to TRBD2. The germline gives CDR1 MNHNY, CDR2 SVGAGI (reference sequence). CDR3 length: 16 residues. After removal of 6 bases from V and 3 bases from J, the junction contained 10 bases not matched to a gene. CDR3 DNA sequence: TGTGCCAGCAGACAGGCCGGGGGGGCCATCTACAATGAGCAGTTCTTC. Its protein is CASRQAGGAIYNEQFF.

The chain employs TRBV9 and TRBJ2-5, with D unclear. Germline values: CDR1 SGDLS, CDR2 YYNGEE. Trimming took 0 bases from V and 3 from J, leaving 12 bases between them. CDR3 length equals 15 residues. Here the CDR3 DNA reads TGTGCCAGCAGCGTAGGCGTGGGCTACAAAGAGACCCAGTACTTC. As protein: CASSVGVGYKETQYF.

CDR3 loop: CASSLPFRTDTQYF. The DNA for the CDR3 is TGTGCCAGCTCACTCCCCTTCCGCACAGATACGCAGTATTTT. V is TRBV18 and J is TRBJ2-3; no definite D call. In germline, CDR1 is KGHSH, CDR2 LQKENI. This CDR3 is 14 amino acids long. V was cut by 4 bases and J by 1 base, with 9 bases left in between.

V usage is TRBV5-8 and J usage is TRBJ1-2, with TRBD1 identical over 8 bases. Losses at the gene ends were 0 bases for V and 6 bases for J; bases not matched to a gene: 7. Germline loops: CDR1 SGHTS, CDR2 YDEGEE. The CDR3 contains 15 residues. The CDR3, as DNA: TGTGCCAGCAGCTTGGGGGCAGGGGGCACGCATGGCTACACCTTC. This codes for CASSLGAGGTHGYTF.

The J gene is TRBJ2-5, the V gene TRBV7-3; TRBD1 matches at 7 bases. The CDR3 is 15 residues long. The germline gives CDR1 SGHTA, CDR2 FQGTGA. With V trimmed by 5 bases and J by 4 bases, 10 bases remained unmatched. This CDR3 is CASSNTGAGGETQYF. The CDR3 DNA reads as TGTGCCAGCAGCAATACAGGGGCCGGAGGAGAGACCCAGTACTTC.

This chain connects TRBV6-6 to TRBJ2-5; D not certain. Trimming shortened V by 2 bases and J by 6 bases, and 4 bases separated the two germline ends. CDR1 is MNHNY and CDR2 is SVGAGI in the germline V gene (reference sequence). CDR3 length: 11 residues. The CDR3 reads CASSYGQTQYF. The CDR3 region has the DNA TGTGCCAGCAGTTACGGCCAGACCCAGTACTTC.

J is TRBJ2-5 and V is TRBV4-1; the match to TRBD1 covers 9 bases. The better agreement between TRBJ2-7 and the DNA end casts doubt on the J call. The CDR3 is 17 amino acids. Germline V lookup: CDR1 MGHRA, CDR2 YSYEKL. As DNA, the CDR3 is TGCGCCAGCAGCCAAGATTCGTTCGGGACAGGGTCCTACGAGCAGTACTTC. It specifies CASSQDSFGTGSYEQYF.

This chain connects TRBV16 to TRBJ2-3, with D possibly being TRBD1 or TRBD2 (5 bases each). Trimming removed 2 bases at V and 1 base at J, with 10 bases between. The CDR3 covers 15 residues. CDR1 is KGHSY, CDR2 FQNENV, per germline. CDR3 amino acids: CASSQNRGRTDTQYF. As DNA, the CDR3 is TGTGCCAGCAGCCAAAACCGGGGCCGCACAGATACGCAGTATTTT.

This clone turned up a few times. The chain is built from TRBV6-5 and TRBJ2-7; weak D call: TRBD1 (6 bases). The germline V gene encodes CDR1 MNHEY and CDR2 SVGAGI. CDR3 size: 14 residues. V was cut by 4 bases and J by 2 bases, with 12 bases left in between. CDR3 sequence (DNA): TGTGCCAGCAGTTCATCCCCAGGGGCCTACGAGCAGTACTTC. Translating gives CASSSSPGAYEQYF.

For the CDR3, the DNA is TGTGCCAGCAGTGAAGCGAGGGGAAGGGGGACTGAAGCTTTCTTT. Encoded protein: CASSEARGRGTEAFF. The chain couples TRBV2 to TRBJ1-1, with D maybe TRBD1 (6 bases). The CDR3 covers 15 residues. The V gene lost 0 bases and the J gene lost 5 bases, with 13 bases spanning the gap. Germline V gene lookup returns CDR1 SNHLY and CDR2 FYNNEI.

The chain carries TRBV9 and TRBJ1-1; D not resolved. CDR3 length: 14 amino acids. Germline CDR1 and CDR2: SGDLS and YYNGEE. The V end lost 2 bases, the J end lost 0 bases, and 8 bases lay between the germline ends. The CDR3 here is CASSVELMNTEAFF. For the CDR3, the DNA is TGTGCCAGCAGCGTGGAGCTTATGAACACTGAAGCTTTCTTT.

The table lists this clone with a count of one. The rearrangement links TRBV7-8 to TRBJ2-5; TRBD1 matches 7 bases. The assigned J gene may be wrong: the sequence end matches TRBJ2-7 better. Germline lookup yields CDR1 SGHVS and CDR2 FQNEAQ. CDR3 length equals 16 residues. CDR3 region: CASREKTGFSAYEQYF. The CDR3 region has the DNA TGTGCCAGCAGGGAAAAGACAGGGTTCTCTGCCTACGAGCAGTACTTC.

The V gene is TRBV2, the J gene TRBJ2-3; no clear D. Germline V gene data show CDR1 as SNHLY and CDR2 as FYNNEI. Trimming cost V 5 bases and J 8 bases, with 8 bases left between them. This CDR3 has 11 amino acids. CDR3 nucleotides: TGTGCCAGCAGTCGTCCAATTACGCAGTATTTT. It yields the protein CASSRPITQYF.

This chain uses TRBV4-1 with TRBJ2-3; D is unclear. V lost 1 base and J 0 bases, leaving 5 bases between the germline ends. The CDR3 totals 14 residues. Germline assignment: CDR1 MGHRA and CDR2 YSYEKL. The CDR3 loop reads CASSQVGSTDTQYF. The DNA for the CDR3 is TGCGCCAGCAGCCAAGTTGGGAGCACAGATACGCAGTATTTT.

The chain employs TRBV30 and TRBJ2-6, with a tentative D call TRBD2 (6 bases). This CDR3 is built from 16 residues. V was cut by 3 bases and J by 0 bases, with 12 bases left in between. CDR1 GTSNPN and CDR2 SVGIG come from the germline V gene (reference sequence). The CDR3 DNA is TGTGCCTGGAGAGGTGGACTACGCTCTGGGGCCAACGTCCTGACTTTC. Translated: CAWRGGLRSGANVLTF.

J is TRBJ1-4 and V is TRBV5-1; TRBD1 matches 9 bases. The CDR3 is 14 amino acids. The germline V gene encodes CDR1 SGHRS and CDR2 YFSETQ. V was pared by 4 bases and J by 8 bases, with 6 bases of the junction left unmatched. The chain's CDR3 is CASSQGQGGEKLFF. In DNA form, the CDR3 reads TGCGCCAGCAGCCAGGGACAGGGCGGCGAAAAACTGTTTTTT.

CDR3 sequence (DNA): TGTGCCTGGAGTGGTAGGAAAACCTCCTACAATGAGCAGTTCTTC. It translates to CAWSGRKTSYNEQFF. The chain has TRBV30 and TRBJ2-1; D unresolved. From germline, CDR1 is GTSNPN and CDR2 SVGIG (reference sequence). Trimming took 1 base from V and 0 from J, leaving 10 bases between them. The CDR3 extends over 15 amino acids.